This T cell receptor (beta chain) is drawn from a study of blood T cell repertoires in COVID-19. Study background: The analysed material was cDNA or gDNA that came from T cells, B-cell-depleted T cells, or PBMCs.

The method was immunoSEQ multiplex PCR; TCRdb's version includes in-frame clones alone and lacks a portion of them. The top ten clones hold about 1.6% of a sample with roughly 380,000 clones, 75% to 90% of them seen once. Regarding this clone: This sample includes further DNA sequences coding for the same CDR3.

Those enrolled in Seattle joined during active infection and were followed longitudinally afterward. CDR3 length: 15 amino acids. The J segment lost 3 bases and the V segment lost 3 bases, leaving 2 bases of the junction unmatched. The germline V gene has CDR1 KGHDR and CDR2 SFDVKD. The sequencing input was peripheral blood. This receptor was identified in a woman between 35 and 50 years old with COVID-19, enrolled during active disease. The chain combines TRBV24-1 with TRBJ1-1; TRBD1 aligns across 11 bases. In DNA form, the CDR3 reads TGTGCCACCAGTGATCCGGGACAGGGGGACACTGAAGCTTTCTTT. Amino acid sequence: CATSDPGQGDTEAFF.